The 17 T cell receptor beta chains presented below share a single source sample, sequenced in a study of shared clonotypes between healthy human individuals. Using immunoSEQ multiplex PCR, the repertoire was profiled, and TCRdb retains in-frame clones only, with some absent. The sample consists of more than 2 million clones, nearly 97% of them appearing once. The sequencing sample was made of naive CD4+ T cells sorted from blood. Sample subset: CD45RA+ positively selected. Receptors were obtained from a man between 18 and 35 years old in good health.

The chain combines TRBV30 with TRBJ1-4, with D possibly being TRBD1 (5 bases). Trimming shortened V by 3 bases and J by 4 bases, and 12 bases separated the two germline ends. In germline, CDR1 is GTSNPN, CDR2 SVGIG (reference sequence). The CDR3 sequence is 14 residues long. The CDR3 DNA reads TGTGCCTGGAGAAGCGGGACCCTTAATGAAAAACTGTTTTTT. Amino acid sequence: CAWRSGTLNEKLFF.

V usage is TRBV28 and J usage is TRBJ2-5; no reliable D call. The J call may be mistaken, given a closer DNA end match to TRBJ2-7. CDR1 and CDR2 (germline): MDHEN, SYDVKM. CDR3 length: 13 residues. Written as DNA, the CDR3 is TGTGCCAGCAGTTTAGTTTTGGCATACGAGCAGTACTTC. Translated: CASSLVLAYEQYF.

The genes are TRBV5-5 and TRBJ2-3; 8 positions agree with TRBD1. The V gene's germline CDR1 is SGHKS and CDR2 YYEKEE (reference sequence). With V trimmed by 4 bases and J by 6 bases, 4 bases remained unmatched. This CDR3 comprises 13 residues. This chain's CDR3 is CASSKDRGDTQYF. The DNA of the CDR3 is TGTGCCAGCAGCAAAGACAGGGGTGATACGCAGTATTTT. Variable domain in full (rest from reference TRBV5-5 and TRBJ2-3): DAGVTQSPTHLIKTRGQQVTLRCSPISGHKSVSWYQQVLGQGPQFIFQYYEKEERGRGNFPDRFSARQFPNYSSELNVNALLLGDSALYLCASSKDRGDTQYFGPGTRLTVL.

V and J are TRBV7-6 and TRBJ2-7, with a possible D match to TRBD2 (6 bases). V gave up 3 bases and J gave up 0 bases, with 12 bases separating them. Germline assignment: CDR1 SGHVS and CDR2 FNYEAQ. The CDR3 covers 15 residues. CDR3 sequence: CASSLGGEFSYEQYF. Written as DNA, the CDR3 is TGTGCCAGCAGCTTGGGGGGAGAGTTCTCCTACGAGCAGTACTTC.

The genes are TRBV10-1 and TRBJ2-1; 8 bases map to TRBD2. This CDR3 has 15 amino acids. J lost 2 bases, V lost 5 bases, and 5 bases had no gene match. Germline CDR1 reads WNHNN; CDR2 reads SYGVQD (reference sequence). CDR3 nucleotide sequence: TGCGCCAGCAGTTTAGCGGGGACGACCTACAATGAGCAGTTCTTC. This encodes CASSLAGTTYNEQFF.

V usage is TRBV30 and J usage is TRBJ1-2; 10 positions match TRBD1. Per the germline V gene, CDR1 is GTSNPN and CDR2 is SVGIG (reference sequence). The J segment lost 6 bases and the V segment lost 3 bases, leaving 7 bases of the junction unmatched. This CDR3 comprises 14 residues. The DNA of the CDR3 is TGTGCCTGGAGGGTGTCTGGGACAGGGGATGGCTACACCTTC. Its translation: CAWRVSGTGDGYTF.

This clone was detected only once. The V call is TRBV7-9, the J call TRBJ2-5; tentatively, D is TRBD1 (6 bases). V gave up 5 bases and J gave up 5 bases, with 18 bases separating them. CDR3 size: 15 residues. Germline lookup yields CDR1 SEHNR and CDR2 FQNEAQ (reference sequence). The CDR3 DNA sequence: TGTGCCAGCAGCCCATGGGACACCCTCGGGGAGACCCAGTACTTC. Protein sequence: CASSPWDTLGETQYF.

DNA for the CDR3: TGTGCCTGGAGTGTTGGGACAGGGGGTTCTAAAGAGACCCAGTACTTC. Its protein product is CAWSVGTGGSKETQYF. The genes are TRBV30 and TRBJ2-5; 11 nucleotides agree with TRBD1. CDR1 is GTSNPN, CDR2 SVGIG, per germline (reference sequence). The V and J ends lost 0 bases and 3 bases, in that order; junction bases with no gene match: 6. The CDR3 is made up of 16 amino acids.

About this clone itself: This sample includes further DNA sequences coding for the same CDR3. This chain connects TRBV15 to TRBJ1-3; perhaps TRBD1 as D (5 bases). With 5 bases removed from V and 1 base from J, the gap between germline ends came to 9 bases. This CDR3 region has 14 residues. Germline-derived CDR1 and CDR2 are LNHNV and YYDKDF (reference sequence). For the CDR3, the DNA is TGTGCCACCAGCGGGGGGGGGTCTGGAAACACCATATATTTT. It translates to CATSGGGSGNTIYF.

CDR3 in amino acids: CASSYGQMNTEAFF. CDR3 DNA: TGTGCCAGCAGTTACGGACAGATGAACACTGAAGCTTTCTTT. The chain links TRBV28 to TRBJ1-1; D perhaps matches TRBD1 (6 bases). The CDR3 consists of 14 residues. The germline gives CDR1 MDHEN, CDR2 SYDVKM. The V end was cut by 4 bases, the J end by 0 bases, with 9 bases between.

A remark on this clone: The sample holds other DNA sequences that translate to the same CDR3. This sequence joins TRBV5-1 and TRBJ1-6; D gene uncertain. This CDR3 is built from 14 residues. Germline loops: CDR1 SGHRS, CDR2 YFSETQ. The germline V and J ends were trimmed by 0 bases and 5 bases, with 6 bases remaining between them. CDR3 sequence reads: CASSLEGNNSPLHF. CDR3 nucleotides: TGCGCCAGCAGCTTGGAAGGAAATAATTCACCCCTCCACTTT.

The chain joins TRBV7-3 to TRBJ1-1; 10 bases map to TRBD1. This CDR3 spans 16 amino acids. The J segment lost 4 bases and the V segment lost 5 bases, leaving 10 bases of the junction unmatched. CDR1 SGHTA and CDR2 FQGTGA come from the germline V gene. The CDR3 bases are TGTGCCAGCAGCCAGCCGGACAGGGGGTTTCCCACTGAAGCTTTCTTT. Its translation is CASSQPDRGFPTEAFF.

In its sample, this clone was seen once. The same CDR3 is also encoded by other DNA sequences in this sample. The V call is TRBV19, the J call TRBJ2-3, with D perhaps TRBD2 (6 bases). Germline CDR1 and CDR2: LNHDA and SQIVND (reference sequence). CDR3 length: 15 residues. Deletions cut 2 bases from V and 0 bases from J, with 9 bases between. This chain's CDR3 is CASSIPSGSTDTQYF. DNA for the CDR3: TGTGCCAGTAGTATACCAAGCGGGAGCACAGATACGCAGTATTTT.

The rearrangement joins TRBV6-1 to TRBJ1-1, with D possibly TRBD1 on 5 matching bases. The CDR3 length is 14 residues. Germline CDR1 and CDR2: MNHNS and SASEGT. The V and J ends lost 6 bases and 2 bases respectively, with 13 bases between them. The CDR3, as DNA: TGTGCCAGCAGGGGTGGGACGGCAAACACTGAAGCTTTCTTT. This codes for CASRGGTANTEAFF.

About this clone: The same CDR3 can be traced to other DNA sequences in this sample. CDR3 nucleotide sequence: TGCGCCAGCAGCTTGGTCCCTGATCAGCCCCAGCATTTT. Translation: CASSLVPDQPQHF. V is TRBV5-1 and J is TRBJ1-5; D gene ambiguous. The CDR3 is made up of 13 amino acids. Trimming removed 0 bases at V and 5 bases at J, with 6 bases between. Germline lookup yields CDR1 SGHRS and CDR2 YFSETQ.

The J gene is TRBJ2-5, the V gene TRBV11-2, with 8 nucleotides matching TRBD2. The CDR3 has 14 residues. V was pared by 1 base and J by 4 bases, with 2 bases of the junction left unmatched. Germline V lookup: CDR1 SGHAT, CDR2 FQNNGV. CDR3 loop: CASSLAGGLETQYF. The DNA for the CDR3 is TGTGCCAGCAGCTTAGCGGGGGGGCTAGAGACCCAGTACTTC.

CDR3 nucleotide sequence: TGTGCCAGCAGCTTGGGCAGGACGGCAGGACACGAGCAGTACTTC. It codes for CASSLGRTAGHEQYF. This chain joins TRBV5-6 and TRBJ2-7; D unclear. CDR3 size: 15 residues. Deletions cut 0 bases from V and 5 bases from J, with 15 bases between. Per the germline V gene, CDR1 is SGHDT and CDR2 is YYEEEE.